The 3 T cell receptor beta chains below all came from one sample that was sequenced in a study of T cells in women clearing cervical HPV infection. Assay used: immunoSEQ multiplex PCR; TCRdb lists only in-frame clones, some missing. The sample shows approximately 39,000 clones, and about 1.7% sits with its ten largest clones. Sequencing input: blood buffy coat. The receptor set was obtained from a woman aged 18-70 years with a cervical HPV16 infection that either progressed to CIN3+ or cleared (not recorded which).

With respect to this clone: The missing CDR3 end, 3 residues past where the read stops, is filled in from the germline J gene. V is TRBV7-9 and J is TRBJ2-7; no definite D call. Trimming removed 5 bases at V and 0 bases at J, with 14 bases between. Germline CDR1 is SEHNR and CDR2 is FQNEAQ (reference sequence). This CDR3 has 15 amino acids. CDR3 region: CASSDTSEGSYEQYF. The part of the CDR3 DNA that was read is TGTGCCAGCAGCGATACGTCAGAAGGCTCCTACGAG.

As for this clone: The CDR3 is cut off 3 residues early in the read; its end comes from the germline J gene. The chain recombines TRBV7-9 with TRBJ2-3; D gene unclear. The CDR3 consists of 12 residues. The germline V gene has CDR1 SEHNR and CDR2 FQNEAQ (reference sequence). V shed 3 bases and J shed 6 bases, with 7 bases lying between them. CDR3 DNA, as far as it was read: TGTGCCAGCAGCTTCAGTTGGGATACG. Residues: CASSFSWDT. The entire CDR3 is CASSFSWDTQYF.

Concerning this clone itself: Read data end 3 residues before the CDR3 end; the end is taken from the germline J gene. This sequence joins TRBV4-1 and TRBJ1-1; possibly TRBD1 for D (6 bases). The CDR3 runs to 16 residues. CDR1 is MGHRA and CDR2 is YSYEKL in the germline V gene. The V end was cut by 1 base, the J end by 7 bases, with 19 bases between. The CDR3 bases that were read are TGCGCCAGCAGCCAAGGCATGGAACAGGGAGTTTATGAA. As protein: CASSQGMEQGVYE. The complete CDR3 protein is CASSQGMEQGVYEAFF.